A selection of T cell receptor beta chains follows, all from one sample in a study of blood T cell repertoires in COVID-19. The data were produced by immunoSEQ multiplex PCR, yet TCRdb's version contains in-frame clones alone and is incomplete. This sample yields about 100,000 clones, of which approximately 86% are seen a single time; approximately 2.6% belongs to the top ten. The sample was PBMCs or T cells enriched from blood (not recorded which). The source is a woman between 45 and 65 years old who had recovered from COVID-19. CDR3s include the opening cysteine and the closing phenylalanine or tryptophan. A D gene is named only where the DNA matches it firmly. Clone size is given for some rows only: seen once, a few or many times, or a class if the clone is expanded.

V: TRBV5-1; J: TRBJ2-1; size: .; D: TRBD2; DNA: TGCGCCAGCAGCCCGGGGCCTAGCGGGAACCACAATGAGCAGTTCTTC; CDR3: CASSPGPSGNHNEQFF
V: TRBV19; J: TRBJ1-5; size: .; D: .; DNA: TGTGCCAGTACCTCGGGGAGGCATCAGCCCCAGCATTTT; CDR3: CASTSGRHQPQHF
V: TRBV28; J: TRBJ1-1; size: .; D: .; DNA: TGTGCCAGCAGTTTTGGGGGACTTAACACTGAAGCTTTCTTT; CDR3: CASSFGGLNTEAFF
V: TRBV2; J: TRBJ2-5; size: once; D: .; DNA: TGTGCCAGCAACGGACATCCCAACATTGGGACCCAGTACTTC; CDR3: CASNGHPNIGTQYF
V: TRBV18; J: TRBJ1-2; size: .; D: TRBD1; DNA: TGTGCCAGCTCACCCGGGTGGACAGGGGAGAACCCAAGCTTC; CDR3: CASSPGWTGENPSF
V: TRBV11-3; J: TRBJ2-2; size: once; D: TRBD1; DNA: TGTGCCAGCAGCTTCGACAGGGGTAACACCGGGGAGCTGTTTTTT; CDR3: CASSFDRGNTGELFF
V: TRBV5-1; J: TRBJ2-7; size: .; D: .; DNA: TGCGCCAGCAGCTCCCTGGACTCCCTTTTGGACGAGCAGTACTTC; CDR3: CASSSLDSLLDEQYF
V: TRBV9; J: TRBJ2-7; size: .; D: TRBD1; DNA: TGTGCCAGCAGCCGGACAGGAACCTACGAGCAGTACTTC; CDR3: CASSRTGTYEQYF
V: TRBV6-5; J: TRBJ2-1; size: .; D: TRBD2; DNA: TGTGCCAGCGGGGGGGACCTTTACAATGAGCAGTTCTTC; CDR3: CASGGDLYNEQFF
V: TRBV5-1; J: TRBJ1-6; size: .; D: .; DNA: TGCGCCAGCAGCTTGGACAGATATAATTCACCCCTCCACTTT; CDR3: CASSLDRYNSPLHF
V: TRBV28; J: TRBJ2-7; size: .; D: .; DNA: TGTGCCAGCACAGACAGTCTCTACGAGCAGTACTTC; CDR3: CASTDSLYEQYF
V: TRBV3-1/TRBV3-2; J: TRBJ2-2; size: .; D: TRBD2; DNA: TGTGCCAGCAGCCATGGGACTAGCGGATCCACCGGGGAGCTGTTTTTT; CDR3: CASSHGTSGSTGELFF
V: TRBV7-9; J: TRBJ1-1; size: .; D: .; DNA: TGTGCCAGCAGCCCCCCAGGTGGGGGGGTCCCTGAAGCTTTCTTT; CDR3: CASSPPGGGVPEAFF
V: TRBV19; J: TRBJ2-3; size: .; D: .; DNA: TGTGCCAGTAGTATAGACCGGGGTCTGGGGAGCTCCACAGATACGCAGTATTTT; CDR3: CASSIDRGLGSSTDTQYF
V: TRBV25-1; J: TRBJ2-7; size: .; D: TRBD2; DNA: TGTGCCTCCTGGGGAGGGTCCGAGCAGTACTTC; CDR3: CASWGGSEQYF
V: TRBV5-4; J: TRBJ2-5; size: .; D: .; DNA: TGTGCCAGCAGCCCCGGGGTTGGAGAGACCCAGTACTTC; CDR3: CASSPGVGETQYF
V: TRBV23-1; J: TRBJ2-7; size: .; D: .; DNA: TGCGCCAGCAGTGGAACCGGGACATCCTACGAGCAGTACTTC; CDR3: CASSGTGTSYEQYF
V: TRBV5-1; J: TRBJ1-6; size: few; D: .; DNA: TGCGCCAGCAGCAAGACAGGCGGTAATTCACCCCTCCACTTT; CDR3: CASSKTGGNSPLHF
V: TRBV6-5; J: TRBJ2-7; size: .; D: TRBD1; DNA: TGTGCCAGCAGTTACCTGTCAGGGGGAGACTCCTACGAGCAGTACTTC; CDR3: CASSYLSGGDSYEQYF
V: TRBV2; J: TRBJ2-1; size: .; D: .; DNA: TGTGCCAGTACAGGGGGGGAATACAATGAGCAGTTCTTC; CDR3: CASTGGEYNEQFF
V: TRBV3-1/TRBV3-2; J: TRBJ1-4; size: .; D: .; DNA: TGTGCCAGCAGCCAATGGCAGGGCCTCGAAAAACTGTTTTTT; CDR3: CASSQWQGLEKLFF
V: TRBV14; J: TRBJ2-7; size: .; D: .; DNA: TGTGCCAGCAGCCGCCTAGAAGACAGCTACGAGCAGTACTTC; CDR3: CASSRLEDSYEQYF
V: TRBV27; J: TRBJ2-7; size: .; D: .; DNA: TGTGCCAGCAGTTTATCCGAGCTCTCTGGTTTCTACGAGCAGTACTTC; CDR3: CASSLSELSGFYEQYF
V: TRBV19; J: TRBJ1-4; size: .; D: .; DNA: TGTGCCAGTAGACGGGAACCCGCAACTAATGAAAAACTGTTTTTT; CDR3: CASRREPATNEKLFF
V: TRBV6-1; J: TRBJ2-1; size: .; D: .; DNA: TGTGCCAGCAGTGAGTGGCCTCAGACAAGCAATGAGCAGTTCTTC; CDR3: CASSEWPQTSNEQFF
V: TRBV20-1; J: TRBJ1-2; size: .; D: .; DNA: TGCAGTGCTAGTCGGTCTGGCTACACCTTC; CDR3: CSASRSGYTF
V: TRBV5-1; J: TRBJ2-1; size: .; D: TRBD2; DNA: TGCGCCAGCAGCCCTTTAGCGGGAGTAAGGGATGAGCAGTTCTTC; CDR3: CASSPLAGVRDEQFF
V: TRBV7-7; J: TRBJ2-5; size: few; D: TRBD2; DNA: TGTGCCAGCAGCGCCCCGGGACTAGCGGGAGAGACCCAGTACTTC; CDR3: CASSAPGLAGETQYF
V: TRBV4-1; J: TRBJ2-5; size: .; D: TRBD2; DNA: TGCGCCAGCAGCTCACTAGCGGGAGGAGAGACCCAGTACTTC; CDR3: CASSSLAGGETQYF
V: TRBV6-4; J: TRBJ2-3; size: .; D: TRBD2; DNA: TGTGCCAGCAGGGACGTAGCGGGGGACACAGATACGCAGTATTTT; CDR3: CASRDVAGDTDTQYF
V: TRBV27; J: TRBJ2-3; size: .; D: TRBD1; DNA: TGTGCCAGCAGGGCCAGGGGGATCACAGATACGCAGTATTTT; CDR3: CASRARGITDTQYF
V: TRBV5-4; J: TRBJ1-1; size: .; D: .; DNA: TGTGCCAGCAGCCCCGAGGGCCCATTTTTGAACACTGAAGCTTTCTTT; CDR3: CASSPEGPFLNTEAFF
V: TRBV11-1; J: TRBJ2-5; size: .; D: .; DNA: TGTGCCAGCAGCTTTTATATGACACAAGAGACCCAGTACTTC; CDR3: CASSFYMTQETQYF
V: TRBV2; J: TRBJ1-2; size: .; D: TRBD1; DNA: TGTGCCAGCACCGTGACAGGGGGCGGCTATGGCTACACCTTC; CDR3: CASTVTGGGYGYTF
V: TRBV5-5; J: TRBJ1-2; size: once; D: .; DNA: TGTGCCAGCACACCAGACTCCGATCCCTATGGCTACACCTTC; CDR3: CASTPDSDPYGYTF
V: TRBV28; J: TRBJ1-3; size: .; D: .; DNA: TGTGCCAGCAGTTCTACAGGGAGTCTGGGTGGAAACACCATATATTTT; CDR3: CASSSTGSLGGNTIYF
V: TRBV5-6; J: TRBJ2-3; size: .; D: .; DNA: TGTGCCAGCAGCTTGGGAGGGCTCGATACGCAGTATTTT; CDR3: CASSLGGLDTQYF
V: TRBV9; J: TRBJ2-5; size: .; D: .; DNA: TGTGCCAGCAGCTCGTTGGGCCGGGGAGTGGAGACCCAGTACTTC; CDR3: CASSSLGRGVETQYF
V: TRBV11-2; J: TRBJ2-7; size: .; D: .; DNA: TGTGCCAGCAGCTTCCGACCCGCCGCGGACTACGAGCAGTACTTC; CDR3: CASSFRPAADYEQYF
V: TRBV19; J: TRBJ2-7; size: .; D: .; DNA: TGTGCCAGTAGTATAGACGGCGGGACCTCCTACGAGCAGTACTTC; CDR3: CASSIDGGTSYEQYF
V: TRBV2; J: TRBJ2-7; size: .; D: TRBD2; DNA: TGTGCCAGCACTTCGGCGGGAGGGAACTTGCAGTACTTC; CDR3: CASTSAGGNLQYF